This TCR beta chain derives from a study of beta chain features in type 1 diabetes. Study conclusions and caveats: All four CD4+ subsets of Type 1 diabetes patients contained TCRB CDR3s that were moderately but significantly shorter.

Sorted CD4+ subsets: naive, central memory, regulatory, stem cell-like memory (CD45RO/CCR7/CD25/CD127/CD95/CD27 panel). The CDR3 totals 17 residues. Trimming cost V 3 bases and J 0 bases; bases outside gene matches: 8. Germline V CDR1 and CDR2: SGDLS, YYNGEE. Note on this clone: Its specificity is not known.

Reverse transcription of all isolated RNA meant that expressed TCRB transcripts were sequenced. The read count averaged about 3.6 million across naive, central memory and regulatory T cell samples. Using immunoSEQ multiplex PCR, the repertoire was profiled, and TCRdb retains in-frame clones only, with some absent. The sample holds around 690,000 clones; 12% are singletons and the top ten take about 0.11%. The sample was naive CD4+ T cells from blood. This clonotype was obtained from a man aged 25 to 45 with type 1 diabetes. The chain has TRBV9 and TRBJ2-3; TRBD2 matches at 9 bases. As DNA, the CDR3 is TGTGCCAGCAGCGACCAGACTAGCGGCTTTAGCACAGATACGCAGTATTTT. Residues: CASSDQTSGFSTDTQYF.